The source of this T cell receptor beta chain is a study of T cell repertoires in cytomegalovirus infection. This clonotype was detected many times. The antigen is unknown. The germline V gene encodes CDR1 ENHRY and CDR2 SYGVKD. Trimming removed 0 bases from V and 3 bases from J, with 8 bases in between. This CDR3 has 14 amino acids. Via MiXCR, TCRdb re-called the reads, giving one row per CDR3 protein. The sample contains about 280,000 distinct CDR3 sequences, under 25% of which appear only once. This clonotype was obtained from a human donor in good health (CMV status not recorded). Some clones in this sample may be carry-over from other donors' samples. The chain recombines TRBV10-3 with TRBJ1-1, with a possible D match to TRBD1 (5 bases). The source material was cultured PBMCs, sampled from culture after CMV antigen stimulation. The DNA for the CDR3 is TGTGCCATCAGTGAGTCGAACAGGTACACTGAAGCTTTCTTT. Amino acids: CAISESNRYTEAFF.